A single sample is the source of the 19 T cell receptor beta chains below, sequenced in a study of CD8+ T cells in alopecia areata. Reverse transcribed after extraction, RNA yielded cDNA as the sequencing template. TCRdb's copy holds only in-frame clones and misses some; the assay was immunoSEQ multiplex PCR. The sample has approximately 180,000 clones, less than 70% seen once. The sample's treatment: oral pan-JAK inhibitor, 5-10 mg twice daily. The sample was CD4+ T cells sorted from blood, taken at roughly week 49, from a patient treated with tofacitinib. The receptors originated from a human donor with alopecia areata.

This chain links TRBV7-7 with TRBJ2-5; the D is unclear. Between the trimmed V and J ends, which lost 3 bases and 2 bases, there was a span of 7 bases. This CDR3 spans 13 amino acids. Germline V gene data show CDR1 as SSHAT and CDR2 as FNYEAQ (reference sequence). CDR3 nucleotides: TGTGCCAGCAGCTTCACGGGTCAAGAGACCCAGTACTTC. This sequence encodes CASSFTGQETQYF.

The gene calls are TRBV29-1 and TRBJ1-1; TRBD1 is a possible D gene (6 bases). The CDR3 length is 14 residues. CDR1 and CDR2 (germline): SQVTM, ANQGSEA. V was cut by 7 bases and J by 1 base, with 16 bases left in between. The CDR3 loop reads CSAERTVQNTEAFF. The CDR3 nucleotides are TGCAGCGCCGAGAGGACAGTGCAGAACACTGAAGCTTTCTTT.

This sequence joins TRBV6-6 and TRBJ1-6, with TRBD1 identical over 7 bases. After removal of 5 bases from V and 9 bases from J, the junction contained 7 bases not matched to a gene. The germline V gene encodes CDR1 MNHNY and CDR2 SVGAGI (reference sequence). This CDR3 has 14 residues. CDR3 sequence reads: CASSPPGQLSPLHF. Written as DNA, the CDR3 is TGTGCCAGCAGTCCGCCGGGACAGCTTTCACCCCTCCACTTT.

V is TRBV30 and J is TRBJ2-1, with D perhaps TRBD2 (7 bases). CDR3 length: 13 amino acids. Trimming took 0 bases from V and 8 from J, leaving 11 bases between them. In germline, CDR1 is GTSNPN, CDR2 SVGIG (reference sequence). The CDR3 sequence is CAWSVRGAYEQFF. CDR3 DNA: TGTGCCTGGAGTGTACGGGGGGCCTATGAGCAGTTCTTC.

The V call is TRBV5-6, the J call TRBJ1-3; D perhaps matches TRBD1 (6 bases). CDR1 is SGHDT, CDR2 YYEEEE, per germline. The CDR3 has 15 residues. Trimming left V 6 bases short and J 2 bases short, with 15 bases between. CDR3 loop: CASNWTANAGNTIYF. The CDR3 DNA follows: TGTGCCAGCAACTGGACAGCGAACGCTGGAAACACCATATATTTT.

In its sample, this clone was seen a few times. The V and J genes are TRBV25-1 and TRBJ1-5; D is unresolved. Looked up from germline, CDR1 is MGHDK and CDR2 is SYGVNS. This CDR3 region has 14 residues. V lost 3 bases and J lost 6, with 12 bases in between. In DNA form, the CDR3 reads TGTGCCAGCAGTGAGACTGGTGTGATTCAGCCCCAGCATTTT. Its protein is CASSETGVIQPQHF.

This clone has just a few counts. The J gene is TRBJ1-5, the V gene TRBV25-1, with D unclear. The V end was cut by 7 bases, the J end by 2 bases, with 6 bases between. Germline CDR1 and CDR2: MGHDK and SYGVNS. This CDR3 comprises 12 residues. The chain's CDR3 is CASNSGNQPQHF. The CDR3 DNA reads TGTGCCAGCAATTCCGGCAATCAGCCCCAGCATTTT.

This chain links TRBV11-1 with TRBJ1-2; 9 bases match TRBD1. V lost 8 bases and J lost 4; bases outside the gene matches: 2. The CDR3 sequence is 12 residues long. From germline, CDR1 is SGHAT and CDR2 FQDESV (reference sequence). The CDR3 nucleotides are TGTGCCAGCGGGACAGGGATCTATGGCTACACCTTC. Protein: CASGTGIYGYTF.

The rearrangement uses TRBV7-2 and TRBJ2-1; D may match TRBD1 or TRBD2 (5 bases each). CDR1 and CDR2 from the germline V gene are SGHTA and FQGNSA. Trimming removed 3 bases from V and 6 bases from J, with 18 bases in between. There are 16 residues in the CDR3. As DNA, the CDR3 is TGTGCCAGCAGCTTGCGCCCAGCCGGGACCCTCAATGAGCAGTTCTTC. Protein product: CASSLRPAGTLNEQFF.

V usage is TRBV4-3 and J usage is TRBJ1-5; no clear D. V was clipped by 0 bases and J by 7 bases, with 13 bases between them. Germline V gives CDR1 LGHNA, CDR2 YSLEER. This CDR3 spans 15 amino acids. CDR3 sequence reads: CASSQDPMGQQPQHF. CDR3 sequence (DNA): TGCGCCAGCAGCCAAGATCCAATGGGTCAGCAGCCCCAGCATTTT.

The CDR3 sequence is CASSTSELQYF. The CDR3 DNA is TGTGCCAGCAGTACTTCTGAGCTGCAGTACTTC. This chain links TRBV28 with TRBJ2-7, with D unclear. The germline CDR1 and CDR2 sequences are MDHEN and SYDVKM. Trimming took 5 bases from V and 9 from J, leaving 11 bases between them. The CDR3 runs to 11 residues.

The chain recombines TRBV29-1 with TRBJ2-7; TRBD1 agrees at 7 bases. Germline assignment: CDR1 SQVTM and CDR2 ANQGSEA. The CDR3 is made up of 12 amino acids. Trimming took 4 bases from V and 3 from J; bases not matched to a gene: 3. This CDR3 is CSVGQGHYEQYF. CDR3 coding DNA: TGCAGCGTTGGACAGGGCCACTACGAGCAGTACTTC.

The V and J genes are TRBV5-1 and TRBJ2-3; D may be TRBD2 (6 bases). The V end was cut by 4 bases, the J end by 0 bases, with 6 bases between. The CDR3 totals 13 residues. The germline V gene has CDR1 SGHRS and CDR2 YFSETQ. In DNA form, the CDR3 reads TGCGCCAGCAGCGGGACTAGCACAGATACGCAGTATTTT. Its protein is CASSGTSTDTQYF.

This clone has a handful of counts. The chain couples TRBV5-1 to TRBJ2-3; 12 positions match TRBD2. With V trimmed by 4 bases and J by 2 bases, 5 bases remained unmatched. CDR3 size: 16 residues. CDR1 SGHRS and CDR2 YFSETQ come from the germline V gene. The CDR3 spells CASSAGLAGTTDTQYF. The CDR3 coding sequence is TGCGCCAGCAGCGCCGGACTAGCGGGGACCACAGATACGCAGTATTTT. Supplemented by reference TRBV5-1 and TRBJ2-3, the full variable domain reads KAGVTQTPRYLIKTRGQQVTLSCSPISGHRSVSWYQQTPGQGLQFLFEYFSETQRNKGNFPGRFSGRQFSNSRSEMNVSTLELGDSALYLCASSAGLAGTTDTQYFGPGTRLTVL.

This clone was counted only a few times. The CDR3 sequence is CAGGCSTGTAYNQPQHF. CDR3 sequence (DNA): TGTGCCGGGGGATGTTCCACCGGGACAGCCTACAATCAGCCCCAGCATTTT. This chain connects TRBV9 to TRBJ1-5, with 7 bases aligning to TRBD1. The CDR3 contains 17 residues. V dropped 10 bases and J dropped 3; count of bases not matched to a gene: 19. Germline V gene data show CDR1 as SGDLS and CDR2 as YYNGEE.

The chain uses TRBV27 and TRBJ2-1, with a weak D call TRBD2 (6 bases). Germline CDR1 reads MNHEY; CDR2 reads SMNVEV (reference sequence). The CDR3 is 15 amino acids. The germline V and J ends were trimmed by 3 bases and 4 bases, with 13 bases remaining between them. The CDR3 reads CASSFSGVAYNEQFF. In DNA form, the CDR3 reads TGTGCCAGCAGTTTTAGCGGAGTCGCTTACAATGAGCAGTTCTTC.

With respect to this clone: Other nucleotide sequences in the sample specify the same CDR3. The rearrangement uses TRBV5-1 and TRBJ2-7; D tentatively fits TRBD1 or TRBD2 (5 bases each). Germline CDR1 reads SGHRS; CDR2 reads YFSETQ. CDR3 size: 13 residues. V was shortened by 3 bases and J by 4 bases, with 11 bases between the two germline ends. CDR3 nucleotide sequence: TGCGCCAGCAGCTCCGGGACGGAGTACGAGCAGTACTTC. Protein sequence: CASSSGTEYEQYF.

The rearrangement uses TRBV30 and TRBJ1-2; D is ambiguous. The CDR3 is made up of 14 amino acids. V lost 4 bases to trimming and J lost 3 bases, with 15 bases between them. Germline assignment: CDR1 GTSNPN and CDR2 SVGIG (reference sequence). The CDR3 loop reads CAWKVKGEDYGYTF. As DNA, the CDR3 is TGTGCCTGGAAAGTAAAGGGCGAAGACTATGGCTACACCTTC.

The chain uses TRBV18 and TRBJ2-7; 7 bases fit TRBD1. Germline V gives CDR1 KGHSH, CDR2 LQKENI. The CDR3 runs to 11 residues. With V trimmed by 0 bases and J by 12 bases, 2 bases remained unmatched. The CDR3 reads CASSPPRGRYF. The CDR3 region has the DNA TGTGCCAGCTCACCACCCAGGGGGAGGTACTTC.